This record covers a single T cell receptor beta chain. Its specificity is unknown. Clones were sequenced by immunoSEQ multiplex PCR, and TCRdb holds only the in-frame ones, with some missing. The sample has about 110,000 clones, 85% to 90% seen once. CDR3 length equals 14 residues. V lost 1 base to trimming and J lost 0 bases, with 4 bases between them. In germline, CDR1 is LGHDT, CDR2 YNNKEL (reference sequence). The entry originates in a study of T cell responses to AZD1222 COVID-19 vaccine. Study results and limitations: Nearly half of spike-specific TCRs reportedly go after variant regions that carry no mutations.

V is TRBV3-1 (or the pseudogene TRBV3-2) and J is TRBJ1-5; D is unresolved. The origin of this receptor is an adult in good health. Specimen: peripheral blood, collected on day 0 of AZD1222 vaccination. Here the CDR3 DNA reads TGTGCCAGCAGCCAAGGCCATAGCAATCAGCCCCAGCATTTT. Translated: CASSQGHSNQPQHF.